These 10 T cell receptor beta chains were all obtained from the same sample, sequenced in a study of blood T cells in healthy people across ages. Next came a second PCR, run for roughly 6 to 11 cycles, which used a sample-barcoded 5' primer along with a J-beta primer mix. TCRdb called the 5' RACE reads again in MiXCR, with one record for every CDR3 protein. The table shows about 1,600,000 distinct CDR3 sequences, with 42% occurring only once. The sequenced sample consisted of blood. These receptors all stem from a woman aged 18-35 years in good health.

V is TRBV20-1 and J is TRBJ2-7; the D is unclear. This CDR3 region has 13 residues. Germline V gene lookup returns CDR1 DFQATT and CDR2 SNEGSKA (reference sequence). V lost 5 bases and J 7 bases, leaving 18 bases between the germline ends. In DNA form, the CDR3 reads TGCAGTGCTGACCCCAGCGTCTCCCTTGAGCAGTACTTC. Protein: CSADPSVSLEQYF.

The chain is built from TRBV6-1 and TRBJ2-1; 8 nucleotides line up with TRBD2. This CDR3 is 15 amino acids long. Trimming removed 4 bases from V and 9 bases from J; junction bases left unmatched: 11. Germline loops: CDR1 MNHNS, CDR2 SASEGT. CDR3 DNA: TGTGCCAGCAGTGTTTTGGCGGGAGGCCAGCGTGAGCAGTTCTTC. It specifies CASSVLAGGQREQFF.

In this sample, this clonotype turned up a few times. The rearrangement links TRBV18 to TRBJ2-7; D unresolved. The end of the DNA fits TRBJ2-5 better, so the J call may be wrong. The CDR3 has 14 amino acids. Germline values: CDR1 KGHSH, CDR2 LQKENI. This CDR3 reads CASSPVGSAETQYF. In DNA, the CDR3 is TGTGCCAGCTCACCGGTCGGATCGGCGGAGACCCAGTACTTC.

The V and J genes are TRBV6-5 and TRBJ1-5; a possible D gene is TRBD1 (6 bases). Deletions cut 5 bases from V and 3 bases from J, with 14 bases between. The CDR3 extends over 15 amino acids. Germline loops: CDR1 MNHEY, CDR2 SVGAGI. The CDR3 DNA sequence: TGTGCCAGCAGTACAAAACAGGGAGACAATCAGCCCCAGCATTTT. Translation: CASSTKQGDNQPQHF.

The CDR3 protein is CASSQERGFMNTEAFF. The CDR3 DNA is TGCGCCAGCAGCCAAGAGCGGGGTTTCATGAACACTGAAGCTTTCTTT. The gene calls are TRBV4-1 and TRBJ1-1; D is unclear. Per germline, CDR1 MGHRA and CDR2 YSYEKL. The CDR3 is 16 amino acids. The V and J ends lost 0 bases and 0 bases respectively, with 11 bases between them.

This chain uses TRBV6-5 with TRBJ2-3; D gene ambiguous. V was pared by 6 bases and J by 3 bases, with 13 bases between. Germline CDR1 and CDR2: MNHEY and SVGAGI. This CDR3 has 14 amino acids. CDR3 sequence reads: CASSRKTLTDTQYF. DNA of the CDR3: TGTGCCAGCAGCCGAAAAACGCTTACAGATACGCAGTATTTT.

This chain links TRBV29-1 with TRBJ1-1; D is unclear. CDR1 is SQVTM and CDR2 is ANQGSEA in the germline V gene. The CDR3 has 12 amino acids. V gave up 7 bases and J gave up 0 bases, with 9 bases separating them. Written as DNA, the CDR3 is TGCAGCGCCTCTTCCCTGAACACTGAAGCTTTCTTT. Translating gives CSASSLNTEAFF.

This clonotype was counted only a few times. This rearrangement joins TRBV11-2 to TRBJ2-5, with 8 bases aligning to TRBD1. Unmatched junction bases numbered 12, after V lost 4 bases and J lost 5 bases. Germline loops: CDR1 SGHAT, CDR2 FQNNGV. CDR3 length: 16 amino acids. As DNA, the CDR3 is TGTGCCAGCAGCTCCGGACAGGGATGGCCCCGGGAGACCCAGTACTTC. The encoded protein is CASSSGQGWPRETQYF. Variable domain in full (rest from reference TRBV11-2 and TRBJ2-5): EAGVAQSPRYKIIEKRQSVAFWCNPISGHATLYWYQQILGQGPKLLIQFQNNGVVDDSQLPKDRFSAERLKGVDSTLKIQPAKLEDSAVYLCASSSGQGWPRETQYFGPGTRLLVL.

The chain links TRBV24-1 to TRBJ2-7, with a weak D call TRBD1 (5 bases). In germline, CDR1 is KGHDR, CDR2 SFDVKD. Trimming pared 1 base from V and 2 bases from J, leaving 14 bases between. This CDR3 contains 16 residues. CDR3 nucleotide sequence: TGTGCCACCAGTGATTTCTCCCTGGACACCGCCTACGAGCAGTACTTC. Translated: CATSDFSLDTAYEQYF.

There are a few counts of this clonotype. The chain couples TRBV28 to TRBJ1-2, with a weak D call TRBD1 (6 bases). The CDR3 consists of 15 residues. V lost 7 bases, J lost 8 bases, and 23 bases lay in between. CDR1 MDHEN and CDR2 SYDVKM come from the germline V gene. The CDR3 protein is CASIRGGVRSHGYTF. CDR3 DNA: TGTGCCAGCATCAGGGGCGGGGTTAGATCCCACGGCTACACCTTC.